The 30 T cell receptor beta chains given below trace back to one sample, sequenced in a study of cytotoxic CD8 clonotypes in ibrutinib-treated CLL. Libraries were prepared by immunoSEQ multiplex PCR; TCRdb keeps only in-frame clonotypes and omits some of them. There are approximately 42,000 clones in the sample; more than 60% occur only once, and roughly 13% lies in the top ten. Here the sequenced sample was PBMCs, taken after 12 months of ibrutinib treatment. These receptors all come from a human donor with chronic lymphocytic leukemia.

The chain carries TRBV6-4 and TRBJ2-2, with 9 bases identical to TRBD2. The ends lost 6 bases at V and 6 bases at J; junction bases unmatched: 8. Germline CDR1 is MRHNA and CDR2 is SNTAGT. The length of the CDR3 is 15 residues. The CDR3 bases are TGTGCCAGCAGCCTGGTAGCGGGAGCTCCCGGGGAGCTGTTTTTT. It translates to CASSLVAGAPGELFF.

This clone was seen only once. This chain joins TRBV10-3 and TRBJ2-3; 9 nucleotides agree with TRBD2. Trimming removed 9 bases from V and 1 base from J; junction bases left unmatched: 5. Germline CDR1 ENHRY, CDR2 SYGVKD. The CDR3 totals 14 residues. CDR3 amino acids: CAISAGGGTDTQYF. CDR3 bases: TGTGCCATTTCAGCGGGAGGAGGCACAGATACGCAGTATTTT.

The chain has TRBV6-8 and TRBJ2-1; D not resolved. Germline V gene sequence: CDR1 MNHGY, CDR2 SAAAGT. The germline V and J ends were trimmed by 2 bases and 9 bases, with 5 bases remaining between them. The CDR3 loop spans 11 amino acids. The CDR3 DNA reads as TGTGCCAGCAGTTACCAAATTGAGCAGTTCTTC. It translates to CASSYQIEQFF.

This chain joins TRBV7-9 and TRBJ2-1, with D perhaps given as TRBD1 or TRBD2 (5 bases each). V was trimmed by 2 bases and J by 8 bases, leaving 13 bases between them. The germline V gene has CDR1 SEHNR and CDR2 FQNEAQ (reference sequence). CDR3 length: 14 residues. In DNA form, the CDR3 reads TGTGCCAGCAGCTTACGGGATCGAGGGGATGAGCAGTTCTTC. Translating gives CASSLRDRGDEQFF.

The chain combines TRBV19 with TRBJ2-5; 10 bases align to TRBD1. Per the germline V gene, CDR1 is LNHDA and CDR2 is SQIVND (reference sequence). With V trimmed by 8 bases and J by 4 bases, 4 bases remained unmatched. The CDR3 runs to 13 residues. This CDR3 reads CASGQGVGETQYF. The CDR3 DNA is TGTGCCAGTGGACAGGGGGTGGGAGAGACCCAGTACTTC.

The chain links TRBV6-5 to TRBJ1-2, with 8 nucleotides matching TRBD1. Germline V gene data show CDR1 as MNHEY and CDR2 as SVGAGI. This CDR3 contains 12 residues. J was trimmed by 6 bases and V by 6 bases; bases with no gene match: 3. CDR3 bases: TGTGCCAGCAGCAAGACAGGGGATGGCTACACCTTC. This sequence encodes CASSKTGDGYTF.

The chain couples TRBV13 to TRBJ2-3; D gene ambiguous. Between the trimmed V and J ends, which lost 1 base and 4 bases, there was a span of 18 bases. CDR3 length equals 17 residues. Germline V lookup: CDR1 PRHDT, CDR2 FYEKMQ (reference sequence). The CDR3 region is CASSLESRATVADTQYF. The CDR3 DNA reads TGTGCCAGCAGCTTAGAGTCCAGAGCCACGGTAGCAGATACGCAGTATTTT.

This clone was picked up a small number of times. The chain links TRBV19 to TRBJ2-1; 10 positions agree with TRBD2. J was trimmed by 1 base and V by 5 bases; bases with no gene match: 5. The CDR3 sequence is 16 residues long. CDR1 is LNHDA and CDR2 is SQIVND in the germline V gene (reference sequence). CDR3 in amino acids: CASSGGLAVSYNEQFF. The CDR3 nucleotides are TGTGCCAGTAGTGGTGGACTAGCGGTTTCCTACAATGAGCAGTTCTTC.

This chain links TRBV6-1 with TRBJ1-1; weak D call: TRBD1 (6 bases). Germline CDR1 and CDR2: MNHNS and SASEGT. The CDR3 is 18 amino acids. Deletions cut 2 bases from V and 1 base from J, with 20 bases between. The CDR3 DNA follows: TGTGCCAGCAGTGAAAGAGATGAGGGGTTAGGGGGGAACACTGAAGCTTTCTTT. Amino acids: CASSERDEGLGGNTEAFF.

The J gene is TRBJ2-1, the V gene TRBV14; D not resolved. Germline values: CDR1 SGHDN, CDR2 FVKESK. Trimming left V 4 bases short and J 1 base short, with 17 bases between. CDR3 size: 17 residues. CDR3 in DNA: TGTGCCAGCAGCCTTGGATTTCAACACGGGTCCTACAATGAGCAGTTCTTC. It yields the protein CASSLGFQHGSYNEQFF.

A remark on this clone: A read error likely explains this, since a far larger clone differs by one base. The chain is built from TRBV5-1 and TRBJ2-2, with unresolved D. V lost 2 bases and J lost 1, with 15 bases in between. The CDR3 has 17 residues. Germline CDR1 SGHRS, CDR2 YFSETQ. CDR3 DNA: TGCGCCAGCAGCTTATGGCGACGGAGCATGAACACCGGGGAGCTGTTTTTT. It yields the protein CASSLWRRSMNTGELFF.

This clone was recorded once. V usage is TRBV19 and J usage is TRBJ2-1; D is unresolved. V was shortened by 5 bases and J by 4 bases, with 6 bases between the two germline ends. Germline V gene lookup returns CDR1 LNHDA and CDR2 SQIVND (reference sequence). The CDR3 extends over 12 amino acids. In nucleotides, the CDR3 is TGTGCCAGTAGTGTAAATTACAATGAGCAGTTCTTC. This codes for CASSVNYNEQFF.

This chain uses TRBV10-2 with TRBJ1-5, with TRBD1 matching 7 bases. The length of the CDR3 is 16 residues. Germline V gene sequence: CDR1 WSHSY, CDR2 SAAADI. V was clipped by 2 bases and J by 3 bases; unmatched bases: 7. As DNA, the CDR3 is TGCGCCAGCAGTGAGCCAAGACAGGGCCTCAATCAGCCCCAGCATTTT. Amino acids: CASSEPRQGLNQPQHF.

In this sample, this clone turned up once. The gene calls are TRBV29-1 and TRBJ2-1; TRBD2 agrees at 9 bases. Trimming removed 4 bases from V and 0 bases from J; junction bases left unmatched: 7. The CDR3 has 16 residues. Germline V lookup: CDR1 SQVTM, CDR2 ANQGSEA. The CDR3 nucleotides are TGCAGCGTTGCGACTAGCGGAAAACTCTCCTACAATGAGCAGTTCTTC. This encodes CSVATSGKLSYNEQFF.

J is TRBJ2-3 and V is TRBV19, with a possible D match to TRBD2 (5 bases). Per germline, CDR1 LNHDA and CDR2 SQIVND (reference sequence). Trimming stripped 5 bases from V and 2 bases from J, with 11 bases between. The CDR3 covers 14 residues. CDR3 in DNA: TGTGCCAGTAGTCCCAAGCGGACCACAGATACGCAGTATTTT. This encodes CASSPKRTTDTQYF.

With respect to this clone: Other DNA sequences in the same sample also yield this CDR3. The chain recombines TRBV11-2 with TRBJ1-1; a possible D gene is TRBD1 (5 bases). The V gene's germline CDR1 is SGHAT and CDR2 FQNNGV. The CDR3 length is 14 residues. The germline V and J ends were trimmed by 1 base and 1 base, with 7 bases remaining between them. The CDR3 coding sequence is TGTGCCAGCAGCTTAGGGCAGGGGAACACTGAAGCTTTCTTT. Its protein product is CASSLGQGNTEAFF. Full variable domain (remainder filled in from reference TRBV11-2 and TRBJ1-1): EAGVAQSPRYKIIEKRQSVAFWCNPISGHATLYWYQQILGQGPKLLIQFQNNGVVDDSQLPKDRFSAERLKGVDSTLKIQPAKLEDSAVYLCASSLGQGNTEAFFGQGTRLTVV.

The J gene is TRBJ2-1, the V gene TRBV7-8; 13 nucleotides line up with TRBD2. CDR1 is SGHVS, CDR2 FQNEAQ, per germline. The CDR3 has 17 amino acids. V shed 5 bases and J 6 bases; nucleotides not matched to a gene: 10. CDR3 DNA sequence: TGTGCCAGCAGCCGATCCTCCGGGACTAGCGGGACCAATGAGCAGTTCTTC. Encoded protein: CASSRSSGTSGTNEQFF.

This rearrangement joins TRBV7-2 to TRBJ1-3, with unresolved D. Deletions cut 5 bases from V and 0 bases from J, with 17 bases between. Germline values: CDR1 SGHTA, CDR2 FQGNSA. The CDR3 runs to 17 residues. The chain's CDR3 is CASSPQRWVGSGNTIYF. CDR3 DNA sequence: TGTGCCAGCAGCCCACAACGGTGGGTGGGCTCTGGAAACACCATATATTTT.

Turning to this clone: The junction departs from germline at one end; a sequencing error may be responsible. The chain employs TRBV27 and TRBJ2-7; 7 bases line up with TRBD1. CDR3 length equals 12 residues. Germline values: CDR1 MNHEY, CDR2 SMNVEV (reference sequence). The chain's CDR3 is CAGSSTGDEQYF. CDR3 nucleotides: TGTGCCGGCAGTTCCACAGGGGACGAGCAGTACTTC.

The CDR3 bases are TGTGCCAGCAGCTGGGGGACTAGCGGGAGCGAGACCCAGTACTTC. It codes for CASSWGTSGSETQYF. V and J are TRBV11-2 and TRBJ2-5; 14 positions match TRBD2. Germline V gene data show CDR1 as SGHAT and CDR2 as FQNNGV. Losses at the gene ends were 4 bases for V and 5 bases for J; bases not matched to a gene: 3. This CDR3 spans 15 amino acids.

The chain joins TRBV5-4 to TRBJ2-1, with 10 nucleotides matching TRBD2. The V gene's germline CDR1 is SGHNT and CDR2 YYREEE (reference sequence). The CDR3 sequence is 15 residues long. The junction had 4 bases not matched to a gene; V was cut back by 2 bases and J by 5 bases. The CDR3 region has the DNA TGTGCCAGCAGCTTATCTAGCGGGAGACACAATGAGCAGTTCTTC. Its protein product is CASSLSSGRHNEQFF.

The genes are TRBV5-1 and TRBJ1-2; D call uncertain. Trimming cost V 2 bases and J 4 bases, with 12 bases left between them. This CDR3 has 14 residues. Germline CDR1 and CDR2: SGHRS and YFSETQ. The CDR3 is CASSLRTLGYGYTF. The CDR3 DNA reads TGCGCCAGCAGCTTACGGACGCTTGGCTATGGCTACACCTTC. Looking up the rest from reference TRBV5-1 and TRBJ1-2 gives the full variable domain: KAGVTQTPRYLIKTRGQQVTLSCSPISGHRSVSWYQQTPGQGLQFLFEYFSETQRNKGNFPGRFSGRQFSNSRSEMNVSTLELGDSALYLCASSLRTLGYGYTFGSGTRLTVV.

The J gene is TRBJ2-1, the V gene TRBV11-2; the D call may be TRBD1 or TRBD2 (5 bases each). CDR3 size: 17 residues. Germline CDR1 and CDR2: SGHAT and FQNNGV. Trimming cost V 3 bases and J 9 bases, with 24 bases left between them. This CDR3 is CASSFHLGSRIGTEQFF. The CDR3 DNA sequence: TGTGCCAGCAGCTTTCATCTAGGGAGCAGGATCGGGACTGAGCAGTTCTTC. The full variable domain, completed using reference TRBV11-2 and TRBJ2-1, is EAGVAQSPRYKIIEKRQSVAFWCNPISGHATLYWYQQILGQGPKLLIQFQNNGVVDDSQLPKDRFSAERLKGVDSTLKIQPAKLEDSAVYLCASSFHLGSRIGTEQFFGPGTRLTVL.

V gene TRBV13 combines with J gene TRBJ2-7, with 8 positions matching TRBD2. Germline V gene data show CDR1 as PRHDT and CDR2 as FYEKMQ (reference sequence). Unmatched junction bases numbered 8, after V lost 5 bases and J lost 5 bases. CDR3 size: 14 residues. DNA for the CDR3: TGTGCCAGCAGCCCTTCCCCGGGGGGGGACGAGCAGTACTTC. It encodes CASSPSPGGDEQYF.

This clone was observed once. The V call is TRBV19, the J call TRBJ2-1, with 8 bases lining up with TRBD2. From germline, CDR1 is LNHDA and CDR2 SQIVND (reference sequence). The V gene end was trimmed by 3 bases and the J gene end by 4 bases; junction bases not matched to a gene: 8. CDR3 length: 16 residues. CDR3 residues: CASSMGAGAPYNEQFF. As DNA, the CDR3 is TGTGCCAGTAGTATGGGAGCGGGAGCCCCGTACAATGAGCAGTTCTTC. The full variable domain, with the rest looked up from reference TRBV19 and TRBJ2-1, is DGGITQSPKYLFRKEGQNVTLSCEQNLNHDAMYWYRQDPGQGLRLIYYSQIVNDFQKGDIAEGYSVSREKKESFPLTVTSAQKNPTAFYLCASSMGAGAPYNEQFFGPGTRLTVL.

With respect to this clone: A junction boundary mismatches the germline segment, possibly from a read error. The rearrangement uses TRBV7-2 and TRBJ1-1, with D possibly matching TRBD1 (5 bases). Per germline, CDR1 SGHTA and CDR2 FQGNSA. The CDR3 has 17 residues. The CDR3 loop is CASSLVATEGTNTEAFF. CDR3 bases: TGTGCCAGCAGTTTAGTTGCAACAGAGGGGACGAACACTGAAGCTTTCTTT.

This chain's CDR3 is CASSAPGQGGNTIYF. CDR3 nucleotides: TGTGCCAGCAGCGCACCGGGACAGGGGGGAAACACCATATATTTT. The chain joins TRBV9 to TRBJ1-3; 10 nucleotides align to TRBD1. Germline-derived CDR1 and CDR2 are SGDLS and YYNGEE. V trimming: 3 bases; J trimming: 4 bases; junction bases outside the gene matches: 4. The CDR3 covers 15 residues.

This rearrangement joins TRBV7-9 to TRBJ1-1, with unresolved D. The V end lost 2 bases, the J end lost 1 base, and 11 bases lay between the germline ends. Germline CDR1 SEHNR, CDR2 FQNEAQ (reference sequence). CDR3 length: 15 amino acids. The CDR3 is CASSLMTTENTEAFF. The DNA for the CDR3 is TGTGCCAGCAGCTTAATGACGACGGAGAACACTGAAGCTTTCTTT.

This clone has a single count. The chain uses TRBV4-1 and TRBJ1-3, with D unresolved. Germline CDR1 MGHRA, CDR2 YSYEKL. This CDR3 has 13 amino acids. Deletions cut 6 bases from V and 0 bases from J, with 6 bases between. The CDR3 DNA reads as TGCGCCAGCAGTACAGACTCTGGAAACACCATATATTTT. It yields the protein CASSTDSGNTIYF.

The CDR3 reads CASSGTGGGYTF. The CDR3 DNA reads TGCGCCAGCAGCGGGACAGGGGGAGGCTACACCTTC. The chain uses TRBV23-1 and TRBJ1-2; 11 bases map to TRBD1. TRBV23-1 is given ORF status, its function remaining uncertain. The V gene end was trimmed by 6 bases and the J gene end by 8 bases; junction bases not matched to a gene: 2. The CDR3 is 12 residues long.